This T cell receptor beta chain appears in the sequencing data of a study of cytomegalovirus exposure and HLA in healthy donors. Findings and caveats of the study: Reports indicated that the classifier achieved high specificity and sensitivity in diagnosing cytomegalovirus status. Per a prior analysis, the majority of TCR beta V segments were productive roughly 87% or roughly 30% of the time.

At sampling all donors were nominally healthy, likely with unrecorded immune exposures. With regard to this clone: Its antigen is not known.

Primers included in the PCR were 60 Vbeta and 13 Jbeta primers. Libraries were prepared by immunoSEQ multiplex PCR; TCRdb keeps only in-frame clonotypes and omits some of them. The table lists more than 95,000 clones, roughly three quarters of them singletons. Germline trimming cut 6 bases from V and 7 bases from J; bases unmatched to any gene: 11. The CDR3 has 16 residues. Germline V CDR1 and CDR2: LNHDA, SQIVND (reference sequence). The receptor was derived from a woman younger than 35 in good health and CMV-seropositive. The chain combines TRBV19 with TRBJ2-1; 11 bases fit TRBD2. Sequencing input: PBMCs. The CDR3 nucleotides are TGTGCCAGTAGAAGAGATAGCGGGGGGGCGATGAATGAGCAGTTCTTC. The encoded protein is CASRRDSGGAMNEQFF.